The next 11 T cell receptor beta chains were all read from a single sample in a study of cytomegalovirus exposure and HLA in healthy donors. Here immunoSEQ multiplex PCR was the method, and the copy in TCRdb shows in-frame clones only, minus some. The sample lists approximately 220,000 clones, around 87% seen once, with less than 3% in the top ten. What was sequenced was PBMCs. The receptor set was obtained from a man between 18 and 29 years old in good health and CMV-seronegative.

The V gene is TRBV11-3, the J gene TRBJ2-7; TRBD2 might be the D (7 bases). Germline CDR1 is SGHNT and CDR2 is YENEEA. Between the trimmed V and J ends, which lost 4 bases and 4 bases, there was a span of 26 bases. This CDR3 spans 18 amino acids. The CDR3 coding sequence is TGTGCCAGCAGCTCTACCCTACTCTTACAGGGACTACAATACGAGCAGTACTTC. Translated, it gives CASSSTLLLQGLQYEQYF.

This clone has just one count. The chain is built from TRBV5-1 and TRBJ2-7; TRBD2 aligns across 11 bases. The trim removed 4 bases at V and 4 bases at J, leaving 7 bases unmatched. CDR1 SGHRS and CDR2 YFSETQ come from the germline V gene. CDR3 length: 15 amino acids. The CDR3 coding sequence is TGCGCCAGCAGCGCCGAGACTAGCGGGATTTACGAGCAGTACTTC. It is translated as CASSAETSGIYEQYF.

This chain joins TRBV4-2 and TRBJ2-7, with 9 bases matching TRBD2. This CDR3 has 16 amino acids. Looked up from germline, CDR1 is LGHNA and CDR2 is YNFKEQ. V was clipped by 5 bases and J by 4 bases; unmatched bases: 12. For the CDR3, the DNA is TGTGCCAGCAGCTCGACTAGCGGAGGGTCCCCATACGAGCAGTACTTC. Encoded protein: CASSSTSGGSPYEQYF.

CDR3 sequence reads: CASSGRLAGVETQYF. CDR3 nucleotides: TGTGCCAGCAGCGGAAGGCTAGCGGGAGTAGAGACCCAGTACTTC. V gene TRBV5-6 combines with J gene TRBJ2-5, with TRBD2 identical over 10 bases. CDR1 is SGHDT and CDR2 is YYEEEE in the germline V gene. The CDR3 contains 15 residues. V lost 4 bases, J lost 4 bases, and 7 bases stayed unmatched.

This clone was recorded a few times. The rearrangement links TRBV6-6 to TRBJ2-1; 16 bases map to TRBD2. The CDR3 is 16 amino acids. With 2 bases clipped from V and 7 bases from J, the junction kept 2 bases outside the gene matches. CDR1 and CDR2 from the germline V gene are MNHNY and SVGAGI (reference sequence). CDR3 DNA: TGTGCCAGCAGTTACGGGACTAGCGGGAGGGAGAATGAGCAGTTCTTC. Amino acid sequence: CASSYGTSGRENEQFF.

This clone has just one count. J is TRBJ2-5 and V is TRBV29-1; D not certain. CDR3 length: 12 amino acids. The germline V and J ends were trimmed by 7 bases and 2 bases, with 11 bases remaining between them. Per germline, CDR1 SQVTM and CDR2 ANQGSEA. DNA of the CDR3: TGCAGCGGGGCAAAGGTTCAAGAGACCCAGTACTTC. Protein: CSGAKVQETQYF.

This clone has only one observation. The gene calls are TRBV11-2 and TRBJ1-3; D remains ambiguous. Germline lookup yields CDR1 SGHAT and CDR2 FQNNGV. Between the trimmed V and J ends, which lost 8 bases and 7 bases, there was a span of 12 bases. The CDR3 totals 12 residues. In DNA, the CDR3 is TGTGCCAGCGACCCGGGAGGGAACACCATATATTTT. Translated: CASDPGGNTIYF.

The V gene is TRBV9, the J gene TRBJ1-1; no clear D. This CDR3 spans 14 amino acids. Germline CDR1 is SGDLS and CDR2 is YYNGEE. The ends were cut back, 4 bases at V and 5 bases at J, with 15 bases in the middle. The CDR3 protein is CASSPTVIPTEAFF. The DNA of the CDR3 is TGTGCCAGCAGCCCCACGGTGATCCCTACTGAAGCTTTCTTT.

The chain has TRBV7-2 and TRBJ2-7; D is ambiguous. The CDR3 totals 13 residues. Per germline, CDR1 SGHTA and CDR2 FQGNSA. Trimming took 3 bases from V and 5 from J, leaving 11 bases between them. CDR3 sequence: CASSFPLLDEQYF. CDR3 in DNA: TGTGCCAGCAGCTTCCCTCTCCTCGACGAGCAGTACTTC.

The rearrangement uses TRBV4-3 and TRBJ1-6, with a weak D call TRBD1 (6 bases). The germline V and J ends were trimmed by 0 bases and 0 bases, with 12 bases remaining between them. Per the germline V gene, CDR1 is LGHNA and CDR2 is YSLEER. The CDR3 extends over 18 amino acids. The CDR3 is CASSQDVQGSSYNSPLHF. CDR3 nucleotides: TGCGCCAGCAGCCAAGATGTTCAGGGGAGCTCCTATAATTCACCCCTCCACTTT.

This clone showed up just once. The V and J genes are TRBV21-1 and TRBJ1-3. TRBV21-1 is a recognized pseudogene. The length of the CDR3 is 16 residues. The DNA for the CDR3 is TGTGCCAGCAGCAAAGCGCCCCCGGGGGCTGGAAACACCATATATTTT. Its protein is CASSKAPPGAGNTIYF.